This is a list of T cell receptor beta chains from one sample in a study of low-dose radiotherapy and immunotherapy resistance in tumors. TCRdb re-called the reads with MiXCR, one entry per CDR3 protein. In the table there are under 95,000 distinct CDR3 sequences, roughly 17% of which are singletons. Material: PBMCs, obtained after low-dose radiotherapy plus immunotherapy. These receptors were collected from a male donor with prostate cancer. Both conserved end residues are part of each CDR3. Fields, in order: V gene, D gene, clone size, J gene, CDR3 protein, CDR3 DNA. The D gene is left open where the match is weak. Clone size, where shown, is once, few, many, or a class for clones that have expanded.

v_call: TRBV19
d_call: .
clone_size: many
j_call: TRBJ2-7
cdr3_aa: CASSAGHSYEQYF
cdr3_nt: TGTGCCAGTAGTGCGGGACACTCCTACGAGCAGTACTTC

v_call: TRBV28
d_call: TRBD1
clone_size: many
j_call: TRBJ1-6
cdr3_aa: CASRTGGRNSPLHF
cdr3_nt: TGTGCCAGTAGGACAGGGGGGCGGAATTCACCCCTCCACTTT

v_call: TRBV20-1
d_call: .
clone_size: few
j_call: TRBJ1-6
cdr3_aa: CSARIGTENSPLHF
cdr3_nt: TGCAGTGCTAGAATTGGTACGGAGAATTCACCCCTCCACTTT

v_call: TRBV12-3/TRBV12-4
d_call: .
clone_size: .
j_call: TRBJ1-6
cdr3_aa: CASSFATSYNSPLHF
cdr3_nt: TGTGCCAGCAGTTTTGCCACCTCCTATAATTCACCCCTCCACTTT

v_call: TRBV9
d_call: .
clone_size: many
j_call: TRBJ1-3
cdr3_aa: CASSASGAYSGNTIYF
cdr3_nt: TGTGCCAGCAGCGCCTCGGGAGCCTACTCTGGAAACACCATATATTTT

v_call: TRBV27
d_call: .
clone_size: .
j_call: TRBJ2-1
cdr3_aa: CASRTNKNNEQFF
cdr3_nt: TGTGCCAGCAGAACCAACAAGAACAATGAGCAGTTCTTC

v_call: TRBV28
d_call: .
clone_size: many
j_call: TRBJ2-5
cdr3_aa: CASSLAGRGRETQYF
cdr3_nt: TGTGCCAGCAGTTTAGCGGGCAGGGGAAGAGAGACCCAGTACTTC

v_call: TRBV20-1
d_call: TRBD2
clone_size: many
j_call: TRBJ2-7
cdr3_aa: CSAEGGSSYEQYF
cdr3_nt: TGCAGTGCTGAGGGCGGGAGTTCTTACGAGCAGTACTTC

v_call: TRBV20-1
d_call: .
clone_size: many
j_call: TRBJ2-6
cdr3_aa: CSASPGPLIRGANVLTF
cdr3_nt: TGCAGTGCTTCTCCCGGGCCGTTGATTAGAGGGGCCAACGTCCTGACTTTC

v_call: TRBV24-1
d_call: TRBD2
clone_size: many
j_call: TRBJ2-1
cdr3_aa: CATGGRTSGSDEQFF
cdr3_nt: TGTGCCACCGGGGGACGGACTAGCGGGAGTGATGAGCAGTTCTTC

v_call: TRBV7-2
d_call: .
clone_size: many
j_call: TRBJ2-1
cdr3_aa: CASSLGQYEQFF
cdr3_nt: TGTGCCAGCAGCTTAGGGCAATATGAGCAGTTCTTC

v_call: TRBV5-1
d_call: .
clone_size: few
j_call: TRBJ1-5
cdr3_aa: CASSLEGLNQPQHF
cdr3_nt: TGCGCCAGCAGCTTAGAGGGGCTCAATCAGCCCCAGCATTTT

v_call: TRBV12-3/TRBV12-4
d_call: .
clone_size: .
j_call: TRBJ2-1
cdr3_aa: CASSLRRAGQRGNEQFF
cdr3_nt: TGTGCCAGCAGTTTGCGTCGCGCGGGACAAAGGGGCAATGAGCAGTTCTTC

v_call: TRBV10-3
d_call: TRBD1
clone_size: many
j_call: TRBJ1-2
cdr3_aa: CAISELTSGQANYGYTF
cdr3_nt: TGTGCCATCAGTGAGTTAACCTCGGGACAGGCTAACTATGGCTACACCTTC

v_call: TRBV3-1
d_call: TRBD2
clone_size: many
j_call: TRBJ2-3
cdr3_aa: CASSQAFSSAGGPTDTQYF
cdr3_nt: TGTGCCAGCAGCCAAGCGTTTTCGTCGGCGGGAGGGCCCACAGATACGCAGTATTTT

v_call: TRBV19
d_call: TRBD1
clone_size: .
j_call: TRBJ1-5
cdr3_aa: CASSSTLQGAWQPQHF
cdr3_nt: TGTGCCAGTAGTTCTACGTTACAGGGGGCTTGGCAGCCCCAGCATTTT

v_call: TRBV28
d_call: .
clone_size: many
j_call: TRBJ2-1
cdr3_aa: CASTSSGTPSSYNEQFF
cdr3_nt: TGTGCCAGCACCTCTTCCGGGACCCCGAGCTCCTACAATGAGCAGTTCTTC

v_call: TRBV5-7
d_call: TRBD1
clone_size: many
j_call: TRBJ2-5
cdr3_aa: CASSLVGRGPRETQYF
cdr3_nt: TGTGCCAGCAGCTTGGTTGGCAGGGGGCCCCGAGAGACCCAGTACTTC

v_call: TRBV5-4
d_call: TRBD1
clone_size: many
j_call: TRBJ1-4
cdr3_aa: CASSLTQGINEKLFF
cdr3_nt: TGTGCCAGCAGCTTGACACAGGGGATTAATGAAAAACTGTTTTTT

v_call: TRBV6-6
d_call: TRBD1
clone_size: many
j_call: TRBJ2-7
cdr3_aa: CASSYMNDRGQFYEQYF
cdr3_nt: TGTGCCAGCAGTTACATGAACGACAGGGGGCAGTTCTACGAGCAGTACTTC

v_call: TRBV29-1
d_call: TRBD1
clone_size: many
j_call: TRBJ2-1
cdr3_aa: CSVRDSRNNEQFF
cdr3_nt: TGCAGCGTCCGGGACAGCCGGAACAATGAGCAGTTCTTC

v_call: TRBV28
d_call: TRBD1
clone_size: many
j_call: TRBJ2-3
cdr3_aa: CASSSLGAGGLDTQYF
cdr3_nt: TGTGCCAGCAGCTCCCTCGGGGCAGGGGGCTTAGATACGCAGTATTTT

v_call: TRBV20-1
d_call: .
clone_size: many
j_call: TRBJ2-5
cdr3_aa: CSASPASPGVQETQYF
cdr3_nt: TGCAGTGCTTCCCCGGCATCTCCAGGGGTACAAGAGACCCAGTACTTC

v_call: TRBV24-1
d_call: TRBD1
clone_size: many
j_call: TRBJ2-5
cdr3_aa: CATSDLTTGEETQYF
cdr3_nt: TGTGCCACCAGTGATTTGACCACAGGGGAAGAGACCCAGTACTTC

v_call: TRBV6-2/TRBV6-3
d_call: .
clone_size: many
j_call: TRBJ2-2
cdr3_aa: CASSFGQGGAGELFF
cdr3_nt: TGTGCCAGCAGCTTCGGGCAGGGGGGAGCCGGGGAGCTGTTTTTT

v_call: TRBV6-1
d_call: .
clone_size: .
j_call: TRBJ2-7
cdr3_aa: CASTTGLVSYEQYF
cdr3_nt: TGTGCCAGCACCACAGGGCTCGTCTCCTACGAGCAGTACTTC

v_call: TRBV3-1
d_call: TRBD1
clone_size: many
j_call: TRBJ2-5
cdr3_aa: CASSSGTGGQETQYF
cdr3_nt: TGTGCCAGCAGCTCCGGGACAGGGGGCCAAGAGACCCAGTACTTC

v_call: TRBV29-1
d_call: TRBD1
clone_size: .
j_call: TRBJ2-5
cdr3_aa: CSVGPRDRGETQYF
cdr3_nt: TGCAGCGTTGGACCCCGGGACAGGGGAGAGACCCAGTACTTC

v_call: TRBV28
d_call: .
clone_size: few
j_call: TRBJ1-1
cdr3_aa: CASSGVALGTEAFF
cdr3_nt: TGTGCCAGCAGTGGGGTCGCGCTGGGCACTGAAGCTTTCTTT

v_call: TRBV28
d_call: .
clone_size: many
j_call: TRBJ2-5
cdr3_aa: CASGGRSWETQYF
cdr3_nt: TGTGCCAGCGGGGGCAGGTCGTGGGAGACCCAGTACTTC

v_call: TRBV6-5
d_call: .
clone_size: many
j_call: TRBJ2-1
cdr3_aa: CASSSSGRGHNEQFF
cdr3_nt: TGTGCCAGCAGTTCGTCGGGCAGGGGTCACAATGAGCAGTTCTTC

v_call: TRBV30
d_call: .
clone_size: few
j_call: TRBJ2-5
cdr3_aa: CAWNSGQGGTQYF
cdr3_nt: TGTGCCTGGAATAGTGGGCAGGGAGGGACCCAGTACTTC

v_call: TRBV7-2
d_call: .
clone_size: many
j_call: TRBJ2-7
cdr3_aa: CASSNRYEQYF
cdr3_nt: TGTGCCAGCAGCAACCGCTACGAGCAGTACTTC

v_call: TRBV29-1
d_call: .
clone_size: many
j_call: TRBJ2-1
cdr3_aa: CSARSSGYEQFF
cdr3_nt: TGCAGCGCCCGGTCTAGTGGATATGAGCAGTTCTTC

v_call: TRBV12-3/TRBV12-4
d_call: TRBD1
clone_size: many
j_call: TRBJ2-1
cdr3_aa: CASSRRTGLSSYNEQFF
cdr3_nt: TGTGCCAGCAGCCGTAGGACAGGGTTAAGCTCCTACAATGAGCAGTTCTTC

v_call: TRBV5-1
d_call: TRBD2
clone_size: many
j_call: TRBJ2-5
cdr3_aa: CASSLASGVREETQYF
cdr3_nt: TGCGCCAGCAGCTTGGCAAGCGGGGTGAGGGAAGAGACCCAGTACTTC

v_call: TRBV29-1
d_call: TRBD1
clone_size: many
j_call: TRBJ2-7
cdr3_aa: CSVQTYRGPSYEQYF
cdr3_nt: TGCAGCGTCCAAACGTACAGGGGGCCCTCCTACGAGCAGTACTTC

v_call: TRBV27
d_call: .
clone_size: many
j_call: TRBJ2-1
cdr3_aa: CASSLLRERNEQFF
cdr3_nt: TGTGCCAGCAGTTTACTTCGGGAACGGAATGAGCAGTTCTTC

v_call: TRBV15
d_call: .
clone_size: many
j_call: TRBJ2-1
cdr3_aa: CATSRPHVGNEQFF
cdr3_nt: TGTGCCACCAGCAGGCCACACGTGGGCAATGAGCAGTTCTTC

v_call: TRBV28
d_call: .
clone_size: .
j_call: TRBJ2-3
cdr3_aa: CASSFNSFRGTDTQYF
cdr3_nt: TGTGCCAGCAGCTTCAACTCATTTCGGGGCACAGATACGCAGTATTTT

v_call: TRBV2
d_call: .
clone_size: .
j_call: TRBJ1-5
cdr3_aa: CASSPARAGGHQPQHF
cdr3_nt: TGTGCCAGCAGTCCCGCCAGGGCAGGAGGGCATCAGCCCCAGCATTTT

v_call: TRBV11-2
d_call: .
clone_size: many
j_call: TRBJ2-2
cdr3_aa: CASSLGLSGELFF
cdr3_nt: TGTGCCAGCAGCTTAGGTCTCTCCGGGGAGCTGTTTTTT

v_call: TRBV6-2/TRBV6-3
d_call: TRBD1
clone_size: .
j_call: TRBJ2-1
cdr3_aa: CASREDRGNEQFF
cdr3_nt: TGTGCCAGCAGGGAGGACAGGGGGAATGAGCAGTTCTTC

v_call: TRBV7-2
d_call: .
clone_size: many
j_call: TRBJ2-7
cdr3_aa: CASSAWGEQYF
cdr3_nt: TGTGCCAGCAGTGCCTGGGGGGAGCAGTACTTC

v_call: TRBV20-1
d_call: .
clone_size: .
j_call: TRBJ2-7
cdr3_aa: CSARPGTLGEQYF
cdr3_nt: TGCAGTGCTAGGCCAGGGACCCTCGGGGAGCAGTACTTC

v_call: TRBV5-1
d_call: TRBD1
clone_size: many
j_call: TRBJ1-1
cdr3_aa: CASSPQTRDSSTEAFF
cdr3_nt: TGCGCCAGCAGCCCCCAGACCCGGGACAGCTCGACTGAAGCTTTCTTT

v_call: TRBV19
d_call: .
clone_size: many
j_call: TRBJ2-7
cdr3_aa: CASSPQGEPYEQYF
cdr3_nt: TGTGCCAGTAGTCCGCAAGGGGAGCCATACGAGCAGTACTTC